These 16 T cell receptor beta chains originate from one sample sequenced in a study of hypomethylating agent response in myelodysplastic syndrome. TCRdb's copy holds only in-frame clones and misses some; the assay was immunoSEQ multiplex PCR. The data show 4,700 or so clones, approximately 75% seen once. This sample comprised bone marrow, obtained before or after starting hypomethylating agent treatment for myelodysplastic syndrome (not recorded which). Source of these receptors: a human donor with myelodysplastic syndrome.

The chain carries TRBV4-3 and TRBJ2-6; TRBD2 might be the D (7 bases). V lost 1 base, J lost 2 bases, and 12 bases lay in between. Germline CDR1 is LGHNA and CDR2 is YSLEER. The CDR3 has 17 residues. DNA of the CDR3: TGCGCCAGCAGCCAAGTGTCGGGGGGCGCTGGGGCCAACGTCCTGACTTTC. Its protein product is CASSQVSGGAGANVLTF.

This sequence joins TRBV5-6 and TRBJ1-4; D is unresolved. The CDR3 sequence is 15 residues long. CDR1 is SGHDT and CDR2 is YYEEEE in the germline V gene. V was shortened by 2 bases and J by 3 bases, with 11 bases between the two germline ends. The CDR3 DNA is TGTGCCAGCAGCTTTACGAGCTCGGCTAATGAAAAACTGTTTTTT. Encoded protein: CASSFTSSANEKLFF.

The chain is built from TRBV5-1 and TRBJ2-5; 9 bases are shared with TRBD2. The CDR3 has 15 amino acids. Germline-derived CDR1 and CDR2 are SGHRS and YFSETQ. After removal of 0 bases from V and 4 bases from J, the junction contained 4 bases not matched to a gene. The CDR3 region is CASSLEGLARETQYF. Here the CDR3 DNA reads TGCGCCAGCAGCTTGGAGGGACTAGCAAGAGAGACCCAGTACTTC.

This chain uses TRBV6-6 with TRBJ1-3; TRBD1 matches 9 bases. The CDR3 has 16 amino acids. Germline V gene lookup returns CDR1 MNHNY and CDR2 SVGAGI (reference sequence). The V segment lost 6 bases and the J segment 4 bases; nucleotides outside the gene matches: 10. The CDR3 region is CASSHRDRVSGNTIYF. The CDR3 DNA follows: TGTGCCAGCAGCCACCGGGACAGGGTATCGGGAAACACCATATATTTT.

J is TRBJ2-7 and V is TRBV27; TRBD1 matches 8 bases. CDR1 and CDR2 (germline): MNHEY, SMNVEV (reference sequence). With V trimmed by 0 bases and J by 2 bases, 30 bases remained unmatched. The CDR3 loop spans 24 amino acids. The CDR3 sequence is CASSLSMGQEFAIHPHRDPYEQYF. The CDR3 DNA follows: TGTGCCAGCAGTTTATCGATGGGACAGGAATTCGCGATCCATCCCCACCGAGATCCCTACGAGCAGTACTTC.

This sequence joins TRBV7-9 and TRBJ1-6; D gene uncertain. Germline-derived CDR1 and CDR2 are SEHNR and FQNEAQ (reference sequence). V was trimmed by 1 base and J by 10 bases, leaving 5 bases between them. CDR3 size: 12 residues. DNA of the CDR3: TGTGCCAGCAGCTTAGTGGAGTCACCCCTCCACTTT. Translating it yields CASSLVESPLHF.

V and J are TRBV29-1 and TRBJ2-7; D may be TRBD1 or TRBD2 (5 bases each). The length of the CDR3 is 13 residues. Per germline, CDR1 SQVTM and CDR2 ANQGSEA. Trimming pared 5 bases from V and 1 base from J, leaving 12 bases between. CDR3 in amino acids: CSVSGGGSYEQYF. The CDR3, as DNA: TGCAGCGTTTCAGGTGGGGGTTCCTACGAGCAGTACTTC.

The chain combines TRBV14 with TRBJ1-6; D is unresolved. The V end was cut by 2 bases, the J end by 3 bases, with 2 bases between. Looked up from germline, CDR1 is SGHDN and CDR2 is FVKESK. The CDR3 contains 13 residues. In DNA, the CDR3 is TGTGCCAGCAGCCAAAGCTATAATTCACCCCTCCACTTT. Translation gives CASSQSYNSPLHF.

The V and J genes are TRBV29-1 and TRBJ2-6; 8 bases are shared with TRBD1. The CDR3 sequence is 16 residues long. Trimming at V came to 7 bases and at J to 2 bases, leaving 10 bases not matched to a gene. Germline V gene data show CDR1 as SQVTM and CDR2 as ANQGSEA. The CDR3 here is CSARTGLQAGANVLTF. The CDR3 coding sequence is TGCAGCGCTCGGACAGGGTTGCAGGCTGGGGCCAACGTCCTGACTTTC.

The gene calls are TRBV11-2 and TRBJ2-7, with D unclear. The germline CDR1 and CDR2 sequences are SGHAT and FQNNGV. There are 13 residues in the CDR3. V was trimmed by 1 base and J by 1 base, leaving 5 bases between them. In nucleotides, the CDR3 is TGTGCCAGCAGCTTAGGTTTTTCCTACGAGCAGTACTTC. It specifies CASSLGFSYEQYF.

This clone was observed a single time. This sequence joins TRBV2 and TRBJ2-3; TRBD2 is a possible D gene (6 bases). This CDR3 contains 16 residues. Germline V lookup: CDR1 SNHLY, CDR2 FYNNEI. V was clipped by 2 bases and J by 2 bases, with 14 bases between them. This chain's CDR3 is CASSELRRRATDTQYF. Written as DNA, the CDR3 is TGTGCCAGCAGTGAACTGCGGAGGAGGGCCACAGATACGCAGTATTTT.

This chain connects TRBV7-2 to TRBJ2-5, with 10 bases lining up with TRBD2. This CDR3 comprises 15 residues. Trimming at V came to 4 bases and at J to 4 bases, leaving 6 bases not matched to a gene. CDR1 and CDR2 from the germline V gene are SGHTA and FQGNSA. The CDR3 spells CASSYQRGGIETQYF. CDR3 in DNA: TGTGCCAGCAGCTACCAGCGGGGGGGTATAGAGACCCAGTACTTC.

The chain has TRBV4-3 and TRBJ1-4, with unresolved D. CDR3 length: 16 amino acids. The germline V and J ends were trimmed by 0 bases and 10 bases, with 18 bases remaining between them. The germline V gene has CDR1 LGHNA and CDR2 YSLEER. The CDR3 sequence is CASSQDPPLSGGKLFF. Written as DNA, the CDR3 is TGCGCCAGCAGCCAAGATCCCCCTTTGTCGGGAGGAAAACTGTTTTTT.

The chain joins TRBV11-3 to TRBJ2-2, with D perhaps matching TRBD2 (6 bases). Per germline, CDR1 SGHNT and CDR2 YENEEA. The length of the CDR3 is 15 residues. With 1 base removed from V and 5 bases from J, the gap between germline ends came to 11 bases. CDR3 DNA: TGTGCCAGCAGCTTAGCCGGGGCGGGAACCGGGGAGCTGTTTTTT. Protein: CASSLAGAGTGELFF.

This chain's CDR3 is CASSHRDVNTGELFF. The CDR3 DNA reads TGCGCCAGCAGCCATCGGGACGTAAACACCGGGGAGCTGTTTTTT. This sequence joins TRBV4-1 and TRBJ2-2; D tentatively fits TRBD1 or TRBD2 (5 bases each). CDR3 length: 15 residues. The V end was cut by 3 bases, the J end by 2 bases, with 10 bases between. Germline CDR1 MGHRA, CDR2 YSYEKL.

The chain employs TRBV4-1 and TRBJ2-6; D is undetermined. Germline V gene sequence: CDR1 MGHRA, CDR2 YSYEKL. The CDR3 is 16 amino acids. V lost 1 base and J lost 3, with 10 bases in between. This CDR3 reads CASSQGGGVGANVLTF. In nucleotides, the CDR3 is TGCGCCAGCAGCCAAGGAGGTGGGGTTGGGGCCAACGTCCTGACTTTC.